The rows below give T cell receptor beta chains drawn from one sample of a study of shared clonotypes between healthy human individuals. Some clones are missing from TCRdb's copy, which holds only in-frame ones; the method was immunoSEQ multiplex PCR. This sample has around 2,000,000 clones, with around 93% found just once. Material: naive CD8+ T cells from PBMCs. These receptors all come from a man aged 18 to 35 in good health. Some clones in this sample may be carry-over from other donors' samples. Both conserved end residues are part of each CDR3.

v_call	j_call	cdr3_aa
TRBV7-3	TRBJ2-3	CASSAGTGSTDTQYF
TRBV15	TRBJ2-7	CATSREDPLRSEQYF
TRBV15	TRBJ2-7	CATSTRGSGKRDEQYF
TRBV6-5	TRBJ2-7	CASSYRLRLGEIEQYF
TRBV27	TRBJ1-1	CASSSGRTTEAFF
TRBV7-9	TRBJ2-3	CASSEGRLGADTQYF
TRBV6-5	TRBJ1-4	CASSDHRVGREKLFF
TRBV19	TRBJ2-5	CASSMRRDLQGTQYF
TRBV30	TRBJ2-2	CAWSVRGSGTGELFF
TRBV5-4	TRBJ2-7	CASSSPDTNSYEQYF
TRBV5-4	TRBJ2-5	CASSLVGEARRYQETQYF
TRBV23-1	TRBJ2-7	CASSRGRREQYF
TRBV19	TRBJ1-2	CASSIVGTANYGYTF
TRBV10-1	TRBJ2-1	CASSDQRGELREQFF
TRBV28	TRBJ2-2	CASRPTGNTGELFF
TRBV11-2	TRBJ2-3	CASSLSGPEGNTQYF
TRBV11-2	TRBJ2-1	CASSLDSSLLAGPYNEQFF
TRBV6-1	TRBJ2-2	CASSELSRYTGELFF
TRBV4-2	TRBJ2-1	CASKTSGALRNNEQFF
TRBV28	TRBJ2-7	CASSLDSYEQYF
TRBV29-1	NA	CSVQTRGAYEQYF
TRBV29-1	TRBJ2-3	CSVDDRDRLFGGQYF